This T cell receptor (beta chain) emerged from a study of blood T cell repertoires in COVID-19. Study as a whole: There were acute and convalescent COVID-19 samples, and they came from the United States, Italy and Spain.

Sequencing was performed with immunoSEQ multiplex PCR; in TCRdb, only in-frame clones are kept and a portion is missing. Of about 240,000 clones listed, 80% to 90% are singletons. Trimming stripped 0 bases from V and 8 bases from J, with 14 bases between. Germline V gene data show CDR1 as LNHDA and CDR2 as SQIVND (reference sequence). The CDR3 runs to 15 residues. Sequencing was done on a sample of PBMCs or T cells enriched from blood (not recorded which). The chain combines TRBV19 with TRBJ1-5, with a tentative D call TRBD1 (5 bases). This receptor was obtained from a woman aged 25 to 45 who had recovered from COVID-19. CDR3 in DNA: TGTGCCAGTAGTATAGATCTCGCTACGGGGGAGCCCCAGCATTTT. The encoded protein is CASSIDLATGEPQHF.